This TCR beta chain was profiled in a study of radiotherapy plus CTLA-4 blockade in lung cancer. Study conclusions and caveats: After radiotherapy and ipilimumab, tumor-derived clones expanded in peripheral blood. Interferon-beta, together with early blood T cell clone dynamics, reportedly best predicted response.

Sequencing used immunoSEQ multiplex PCR; TCRdb keeps in-frame clones, though not all of them. The table has roughly 54,000 clones, almost 85% seen once. As regards this clone: The antigen is not known.

Germline V gene lookup returns CDR1 MNHNY and CDR2 SVGAGI (reference sequence). This CDR3 comprises 15 residues. V dropped 7 bases and J dropped 0 bases, with 13 bases sitting between them. V usage is TRBV6-6 and J usage is TRBJ1-3, with a possible D match to TRBD1 (6 bases). This TCR was recovered from a human donor with non-small cell lung cancer whose response to radiotherapy plus ipilimumab could not be evaluated. Sequencing used peripheral blood, obtained from a patient treated with radiotherapy plus ipilimumab. Here the CDR3 DNA reads TGTGCCAGCATCTCGGGACACATCTCTGGAAACACCATATATTTT. This codes for CASISGHISGNTIYF.